This is a list of T cell receptor beta chains from one sample in a study of Ad26.COV2.S vaccination and SARS-CoV-2 variants. TCRdb's copy holds only in-frame clones and misses some; the assay was immunoSEQ multiplex PCR. The sample gives around 310,000 clones, roughly 90% of which show up once; around 5% is in the top ten. Sequenced here: peripheral blood, sampled in a trial of Ad26.COV2.S vaccine versus placebo. The receptors originated from a person between 18 and 65 years old who received the Ad26.COV2.S COVID-19 vaccine or a placebo. Each CDR3 is given with its conserved first and last residue. A D gene is named only where the DNA matches it firmly. Size tells how often a clone was seen (once, few, many) or the class of an expanded clone, and some rows leave it out.

clone size: NA; J gene: TRBJ1-3; D gene: NA; V gene: TRBV7-9; CDR3 DNA: TGTGCCAGCAGCTTTCTGGGGGATGGAAACACCATATATTTT; CDR3 protein: CASSFLGDGNTIYF
clone size: NA; J gene: TRBJ1-4; D gene: NA; V gene: TRBV3-1/TRBV3-2; CDR3 DNA: TGTGCCAGCAGCTTAAGGGAGGGGGAAAAACTGTTTTTT; CDR3 protein: CASSLREGEKLFF
clone size: NA; J gene: TRBJ2-2; D gene: TRBD2; V gene: TRBV4-1; CDR3 DNA: TGCGCCAGCAGCCAAGGGTTGGGACTAGCGGGGGGGCCAAACGGGGAGCTGTTTTTT; CDR3 protein: CASSQGLGLAGGPNGELFF
clone size: NA; J gene: TRBJ1-1; D gene: NA; V gene: TRBV18; CDR3 DNA: TGTGCCAGCTCACTTCAGGCGAACACTGAAGCTTTCTTT; CDR3 protein: CASSLQANTEAFF
clone size: NA; J gene: TRBJ1-1; D gene: NA; V gene: TRBV4-3; CDR3 DNA: TGCGCCAGCAGCCAGGACCGACAGCCAATGAACACTGAAGCTTTCTTT; CDR3 protein: CASSQDRQPMNTEAFF
clone size: NA; J gene: TRBJ1-1; D gene: NA; V gene: TRBV19; CDR3 DNA: TGTGCCAGTAGTATAGACAAACGACGGACTAACACTGAAGCTTTCTTT; CDR3 protein: CASSIDKRRTNTEAFF
clone size: NA; J gene: TRBJ2-7; D gene: TRBD1; V gene: TRBV6-6; CDR3 DNA: TGTGCCAGCATAGTCGGACAGGGACCCTACGAGCAGTACTTC; CDR3 protein: CASIVGQGPYEQYF
clone size: few; J gene: TRBJ1-5; D gene: NA; V gene: TRBV12-5; CDR3 DNA: TGTGCTAGTAACAGGGAGGGTCAGCCCCAGCATTTT; CDR3 protein: CASNREGQPQHF
clone size: NA; J gene: TRBJ2-7; D gene: NA; V gene: TRBV9; CDR3 DNA: TGTGCCAGCAGCGGCGGAGGGGGACTAATTTCCTACGAGCAGTACTTC; CDR3 protein: CASSGGGGLISYEQYF
clone size: NA; J gene: TRBJ1-6; D gene: NA; V gene: TRBV7-2; CDR3 DNA: TGTGCCAGCAGCTTAGCGTGGGGCGGGGGGGCTAATTCACCCCTCCACTTT; CDR3 protein: CASSLAWGGGANSPLHF
clone size: NA; J gene: TRBJ1-4; D gene: TRBD1; V gene: TRBV13; CDR3 DNA: TGTGCCAGCAGCTTGGGACAGGCTAGTGAAAAACTGTTTTTT; CDR3 protein: CASSLGQASEKLFF
clone size: NA; J gene: TRBJ1-5; D gene: NA; V gene: TRBV12-3/TRBV12-4; CDR3 DNA: TGTGCCAGCAGTTTCTGGAGACAGCCCCAGCATTTT; CDR3 protein: CASSFWRQPQHF
clone size: NA; J gene: TRBJ2-4; D gene: NA; V gene: TRBV29-1; CDR3 DNA: TGCAGCGTTGGAGGCAGCAGAGCCCTAGCCAAAAACATTCAGTACTTC; CDR3 protein: CSVGGSRALAKNIQYF
clone size: once; J gene: TRBJ2-7; D gene: NA; V gene: TRBV13; CDR3 DNA: TGTGCCAGCAGCTTAGGGGTCCGGGAGCAGTACTTC; CDR3 protein: CASSLGVREQYF
clone size: NA; J gene: TRBJ1-2; D gene: NA; V gene: TRBV7-9; CDR3 DNA: TGTGCCAGCAGCTCCAGACGGCGACTGGTCGGGGGCTACACCTTC; CDR3 protein: CASSSRRRLVGGYTF
clone size: few; J gene: TRBJ1-2; D gene: TRBD1; V gene: TRBV9; CDR3 DNA: TGTGCCAGCAGCGTAGAAGGGACAGGGCTGGGGAAAAACTATGGCTACACCTTC; CDR3 protein: CASSVEGTGLGKNYGYTF
clone size: NA; J gene: TRBJ2-3; D gene: NA; V gene: TRBV7-6; CDR3 DNA: TGTGCCAGCAGCCCTCGGGGGACGGATACGCAGTATTTT; CDR3 protein: CASSPRGTDTQYF
clone size: NA; J gene: TRBJ2-2; D gene: TRBD2; V gene: TRBV5-5; CDR3 DNA: TGTGCCAGCAGCTTCGGGACTAGCAGAACCGGGGAGCTGTTTTTT; CDR3 protein: CASSFGTSRTGELFF
clone size: NA; J gene: TRBJ1-1; D gene: TRBD1; V gene: TRBV4-1; CDR3 DNA: TGCGCCAGCAGCCAAAAGCCACAGGGGTCAACTTCTAGCACTGAAGCTTTCTTT; CDR3 protein: CASSQKPQGSTSSTEAFF
clone size: NA; J gene: TRBJ2-2; D gene: NA; V gene: TRBV19; CDR3 DNA: TGTGCCAGTAGTATCGGGGTCACCGGGGAGCTGTTTTTT; CDR3 protein: CASSIGVTGELFF
clone size: NA; J gene: TRBJ1-2; D gene: NA; V gene: TRBV7-9; CDR3 DNA: TGTGCCAGCAGCTTAGCAGGGAGTCGAGGCTACACCTTC; CDR3 protein: CASSLAGSRGYTF
clone size: NA; J gene: TRBJ2-7; D gene: TRBD1; V gene: TRBV19; CDR3 DNA: TGTGCCAGTAGTATAGGGTCGGGACAGGTAACCGAGCAGTACTTC; CDR3 protein: CASSIGSGQVTEQYF
clone size: NA; J gene: TRBJ2-7; D gene: TRBD1; V gene: TRBV7-9; CDR3 DNA: TGTGCCAGCAGCTCCGGGACAGGGATAGGGTCCTACGAGCAGTACTTC; CDR3 protein: CASSSGTGIGSYEQYF